The clone carrying this TCR beta chain turned up a few times. Antigen specificity is unknown. Sample-barcoded 5' priming and a J-beta primer mix drove a second PCR of roughly 6 to 12 cycles. TCRdb processed the 5' RACE reads anew with MiXCR; each CDR3 protein has one entry. The data contain roughly 1,700,000 distinct CDR3 sequences, roughly 27% of them singletons. The data belong to a study of blood T cells in healthy people across ages. Points from the study as a whole: Relative to aged donors, long-lived donors carried more naive CD4+ cells and displayed higher diversity. In the absence of known donor CMV status, changes in expanded clonotypes were possibly confounded.

The authors drew around 9.3 milliliters of peripheral blood from each donor. Germline V gives CDR1 MNHEY, CDR2 SMNVEV (reference sequence). The CDR3 extends over 14 amino acids. The ends were cut back, 6 bases at V and 10 bases at J, with 19 bases in the middle. This rearrangement joins TRBV27 to TRBJ2-1, with TRBD1 as a possible D gene (6 bases). The TCR was taken from a woman in her twenties or thirties in good health. Source material: blood. The CDR3 sequence is CASSRKATGTEQFF. CDR3 coding DNA: TGTGCCAGCAGCAGAAAAGCGACCGGGACAGAGCAGTTCTTC.